These T cell receptor beta chains were read from a single sample in a study of T cell responses to AZD1222 COVID-19 vaccine. Assay used: immunoSEQ multiplex PCR; TCRdb lists only in-frame clones, some missing. The table shows around 140,000 clones, with around 89% occurring only once. Material: peripheral blood, obtained on day 0 of AZD1222 vaccination. Receptors originate from an adult in good health. Both conserved end residues are part of each CDR3. A D gene is named only where the DNA matches it firmly. Clone size, where shown, is once, few, many, or a class for clones that have expanded.

cdr3_length: 14
j_call: TRBJ1-5
clone_size: NA
v_call: TRBV28
d_call: NA
cdr3_aa: CASSLGTATQPQHF
cdr3_nt: TGTGCCAGCAGTTTAGGTACAGCCACCCAGCCCCAGCATTTT

cdr3_length: 13
j_call: TRBJ2-5
clone_size: NA
v_call: TRBV28
d_call: NA
cdr3_aa: CASSYAVQETQYF
cdr3_nt: TGTGCCAGCAGTTATGCGGTCCAAGAGACCCAGTACTTC

cdr3_length: 17
j_call: TRBJ1-4
clone_size: NA
v_call: TRBV10-3
d_call: NA
cdr3_aa: CAISESTYGTENEKLFF
cdr3_nt: TGTGCCATCAGTGAGTCGACCTACGGGACGGAGAATGAAAAACTGTTTTTT

cdr3_length: 12
j_call: TRBJ2-5
clone_size: NA
v_call: TRBV6-5
d_call: NA
cdr3_aa: CASTTGRGTQYF
cdr3_nt: TGTGCCAGCACAACAGGCCGGGGGACCCAGTACTTC

cdr3_length: 17
j_call: TRBJ1-1
clone_size: NA
v_call: TRBV19
d_call: TRBD1
cdr3_aa: CASSAYRGALRSREAFF
cdr3_nt: TGTGCCAGTAGTGCATACAGGGGGGCCCTCCGCAGTAGAGAAGCTTTCTTT

cdr3_length: 16
j_call: TRBJ1-4
clone_size: NA
v_call: TRBV5-1
d_call: NA
cdr3_aa: CASSKSTQRTNEKLFF
cdr3_nt: TGCGCCAGCAGTAAATCCACACAGAGGACTAATGAAAAACTGTTTTTT

cdr3_length: 16
j_call: TRBJ2-2
clone_size: NA
v_call: TRBV5-5
d_call: NA
cdr3_aa: CASSSLQGRATGELFF
cdr3_nt: TGTGCCAGCAGCTCGCTACAGGGGAGGGCCACCGGGGAGCTGTTTTTT

cdr3_length: 14
j_call: TRBJ2-7
clone_size: NA
v_call: TRBV9
d_call: NA
cdr3_aa: CASSVGAGDYEQYF
cdr3_nt: TGTGCCAGCAGCGTAGGAGCTGGTGACTACGAGCAGTACTTC

cdr3_length: 14
j_call: TRBJ2-3
clone_size: few
v_call: TRBV6-4
d_call: NA
cdr3_aa: CASSRDASTDTQYF
cdr3_nt: TGTGCCAGCAGTCGTGACGCTAGCACAGATACGCAGTATTTT

cdr3_length: 16
j_call: TRBJ1-4
clone_size: NA
v_call: TRBV11-1
d_call: TRBD1
cdr3_aa: CASSPQGGARNEKLFF
cdr3_nt: TGTGCCAGCAGCCCCCAGGGGGGCGCACGTAATGAAAAACTGTTTTTT

cdr3_length: 14
j_call: TRBJ1-1
clone_size: NA
v_call: TRBV19
d_call: TRBD1
cdr3_aa: CASSIKTGPTEAFF
cdr3_nt: TGTGCCAGTAGTATAAAGACAGGGCCCACTGAAGCTTTCTTT

cdr3_length: 17
j_call: TRBJ1-2
clone_size: NA
v_call: TRBV5-5
d_call: NA
cdr3_aa: CASSLVQGTLRGYGYTF
cdr3_nt: TGTGCCAGCAGCTTGGTTCAGGGGACGCTACGAGGCTATGGCTACACCTTC

cdr3_length: 14
j_call: TRBJ1-2
clone_size: NA
v_call: TRBV5-6
d_call: NA
cdr3_aa: CASSLGGSAVGYTF
cdr3_nt: TGTGCCAGCAGCTTGGGAGGGTCTGCGGTTGGCTACACCTTC

cdr3_length: 20
j_call: TRBJ2-5
clone_size: NA
v_call: TRBV6-6
d_call: TRBD2
cdr3_aa: CASSNPGGLAGVEDQETQYF
cdr3_nt: TGTGCCAGCAGCAACCCAGGGGGGCTAGCGGGAGTGGAAGACCAAGAGACCCAGTACTTC

cdr3_length: 11
j_call: TRBJ1-1
clone_size: NA
v_call: TRBV6-5
d_call: NA
cdr3_aa: CASRRGTEAFF
cdr3_nt: TGTGCCAGCAGGAGGGGCACTGAAGCTTTCTTT

cdr3_length: 15
j_call: TRBJ1-6
clone_size: NA
v_call: TRBV16
d_call: TRBD1
cdr3_aa: CASSQSGQGGSPLHF
cdr3_nt: TGTGCCAGCAGCCAATCGGGACAGGGGGGTTCACCCCTCCACTTT

cdr3_length: 14
j_call: TRBJ2-7
clone_size: NA
v_call: TRBV6-5
d_call: TRBD1
cdr3_aa: CASRKGQGAYEQYF
cdr3_nt: TGTGCCAGCAGGAAGGGACAGGGGGCTTACGAGCAGTACTTC

cdr3_length: 14
j_call: TRBJ2-4
clone_size: NA
v_call: TRBV30
d_call: TRBD2
cdr3_aa: CAWSTTSGGSVQYF
cdr3_nt: TGTGCCTGGAGTACGACTAGCGGGGGGAGCGTTCAGTACTTC

cdr3_length: 13
j_call: TRBJ2-7
clone_size: NA
v_call: TRBV24-1
d_call: NA
cdr3_aa: CATSEPDGYEQYF
cdr3_nt: TGTGCCACCAGTGAGCCGGACGGCTACGAGCAGTACTTC

cdr3_length: 16
j_call: TRBJ2-1
clone_size: once
v_call: TRBV7-2
d_call: TRBD2
cdr3_aa: CASSQNRGGPINEQFF
cdr3_nt: TGTGCCAGCAGCCAAAATCGGGGGGGGCCAATCAATGAGCAGTTCTTC

cdr3_length: 15
j_call: TRBJ2-5
clone_size: NA
v_call: TRBV7-9
d_call: TRBD1
cdr3_aa: CASSLRQGARETQYF
cdr3_nt: TGTGCCAGCAGCTTAAGACAGGGGGCTCGAGAGACCCAGTACTTC

cdr3_length: 15
j_call: TRBJ1-5
clone_size: NA
v_call: TRBV15
d_call: TRBD1
cdr3_aa: CATRGTGGRIQPQHF
cdr3_nt: TGTGCCACCAGAGGGACAGGGGGACGAATTCAGCCCCAGCATTTT

cdr3_length: 16
j_call: TRBJ2-7
clone_size: NA
v_call: TRBV20-1
d_call: NA
cdr3_aa: CSASPGTPLSQYEQYF
cdr3_nt: TGCAGTGCTAGTCCCGGGACTCCGCTTAGCCAGTACGAGCAGTACTTC

cdr3_length: 15
j_call: TRBJ2-1
clone_size: NA
v_call: TRBV30
d_call: NA
cdr3_aa: CAWGRGQTGSNEQFF
cdr3_nt: TGTGCCTGGGGTCGGGGACAAACCGGGAGCAATGAGCAGTTCTTC

cdr3_length: 15
j_call: TRBJ1-5
clone_size: NA
v_call: TRBV7-2
d_call: TRBD1
cdr3_aa: CASSFGDSFSQPQHF
cdr3_nt: TGTGCCAGCAGCTTTGGGGACAGTTTCTCTCAGCCCCAGCATTTT

cdr3_length: 15
j_call: TRBJ2-7
clone_size: NA
v_call: TRBV27
d_call: NA
cdr3_aa: CASSPHRGTVYEQYF
cdr3_nt: TGTGCCAGCAGCCCTCACCGGGGGACCGTCTACGAGCAGTACTTC

cdr3_length: 16
j_call: TRBJ1-3
clone_size: NA
v_call: TRBV3-1/TRBV3-2
d_call: NA
cdr3_aa: CASSHPSMNSGNTIYF
cdr3_nt: TGTGCCAGCAGCCACCCTTCGATGAACTCTGGAAACACCATATATTTT

cdr3_length: 14
j_call: TRBJ1-1
clone_size: NA
v_call: TRBV7-9
d_call: NA
cdr3_aa: CASSLKVVGGEAFF
cdr3_nt: TGTGCCAGCAGCTTAAAGGTCGTGGGCGGCGAAGCTTTCTTT

cdr3_length: 14
j_call: TRBJ2-2
clone_size: once
v_call: TRBV21-1
d_call: NA
cdr3_aa: CASLGRANTGELFF
cdr3_nt: TGTGCCAGCTTAGGGAGGGCGAACACCGGGGAGCTGTTTTTT

cdr3_length: 13
j_call: TRBJ1-2
clone_size: once
v_call: TRBV18
d_call: NA
cdr3_aa: CASSPDGNYGYTF
cdr3_nt: TGTGCCAGCTCACCTGACGGCAACTATGGCTACACCTTC